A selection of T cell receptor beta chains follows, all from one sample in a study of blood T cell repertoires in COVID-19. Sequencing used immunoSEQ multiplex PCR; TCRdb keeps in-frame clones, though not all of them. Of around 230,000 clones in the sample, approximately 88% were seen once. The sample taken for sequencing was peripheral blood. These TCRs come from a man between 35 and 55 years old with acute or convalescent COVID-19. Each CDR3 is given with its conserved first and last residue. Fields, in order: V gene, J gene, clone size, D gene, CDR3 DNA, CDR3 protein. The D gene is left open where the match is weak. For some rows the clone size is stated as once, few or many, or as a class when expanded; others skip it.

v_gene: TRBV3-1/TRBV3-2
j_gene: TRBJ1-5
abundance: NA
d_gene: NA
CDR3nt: TGTGCCAGCAGCCAAGATCAGGGGCAGCCCCAGCATTTT
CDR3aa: CASSQDQGQPQHF

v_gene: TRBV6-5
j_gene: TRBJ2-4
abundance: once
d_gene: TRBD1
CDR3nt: TGTGCCAGCAGTTACAGCAGGGGGTTAAAAAACATTCAGTACTTC
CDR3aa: CASSYSRGLKNIQYF

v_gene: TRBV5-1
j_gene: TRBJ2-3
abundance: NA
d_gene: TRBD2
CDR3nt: TGCGCCAGCAGCTTGCTTGGACTAGCGGGAGTGACAGATACGCAGTATTTT
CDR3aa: CASSLLGLAGVTDTQYF

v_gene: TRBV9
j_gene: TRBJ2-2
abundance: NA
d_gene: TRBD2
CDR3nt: TGTGCCAGCAGCGAGGGGGTCAGCGGGAGCGTGGGGGAGCTGTTTTTT
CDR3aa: CASSEGVSGSVGELFF

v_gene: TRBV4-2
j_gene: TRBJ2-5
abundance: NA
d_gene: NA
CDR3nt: TGTGCCAGCAGCCAAGTGTGGGCAGGGGGGAAAGAGACCCAGTACTTC
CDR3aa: CASSQVWAGGKETQYF

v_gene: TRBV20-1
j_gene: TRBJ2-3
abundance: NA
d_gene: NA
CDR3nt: TGCAGTGCTGAATTACGGGATACGCAGTATTTT
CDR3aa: CSAELRDTQYF

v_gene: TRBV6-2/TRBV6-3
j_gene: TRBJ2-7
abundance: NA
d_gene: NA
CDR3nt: TGTGCCAGCAGTACCGACAGGAACTACGAGCAGTACTTC
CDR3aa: CASSTDRNYEQYF

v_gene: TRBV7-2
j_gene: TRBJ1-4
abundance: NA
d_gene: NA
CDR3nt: TGTGCCAGCAGCAAAACTGCAACTAATGAAAAACTGTTTTTT
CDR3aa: CASSKTATNEKLFF

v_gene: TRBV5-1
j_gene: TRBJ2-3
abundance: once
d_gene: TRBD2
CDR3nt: TGCGCCAGCAGCTTGATGACGGGAGGGAGTACAGATACGCAGTATTTT
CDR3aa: CASSLMTGGSTDTQYF

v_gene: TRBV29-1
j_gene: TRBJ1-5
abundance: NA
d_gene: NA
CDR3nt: TGCAGCGTTGCCCTCGAGAGCAATCAGCCCCAGCATTTT
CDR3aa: CSVALESNQPQHF

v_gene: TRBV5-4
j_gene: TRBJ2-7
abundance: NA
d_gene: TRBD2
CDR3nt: TGTGCCAGCAGCTTGGGTGGGTGGGGACTAGCGGGCGAGCAGTACTTC
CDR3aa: CASSLGGWGLAGEQYF

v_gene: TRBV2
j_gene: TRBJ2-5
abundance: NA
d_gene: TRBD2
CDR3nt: TGTGCCAGCAGCAGGACTAGCGGGAGTCTGACAGAGACCCAGTACTTC
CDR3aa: CASSRTSGSLTETQYF

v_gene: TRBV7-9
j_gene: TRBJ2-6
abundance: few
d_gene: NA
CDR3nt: TGTGCCAGCACCCCAAAAAACTCTGGGGCCAACGTCCTGACTTTC
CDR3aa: CASTPKNSGANVLTF

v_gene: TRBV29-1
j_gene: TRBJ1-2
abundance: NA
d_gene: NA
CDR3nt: TGCAGCGTTGGCGAGACAGTCTATGGCTACACCTTC
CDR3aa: CSVGETVYGYTF

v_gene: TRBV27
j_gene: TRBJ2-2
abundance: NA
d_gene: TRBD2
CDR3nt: TGTGCCAGCAGTTGGGATTCGGTAGCGGGAGGTAGTCCCGGGGAGCTGTTTTTT
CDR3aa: CASSWDSVAGGSPGELFF

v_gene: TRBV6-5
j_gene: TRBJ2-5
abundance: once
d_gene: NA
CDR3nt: TGTGCCACCTCGGGGGTCGTAGAGACCCAGTACTTC
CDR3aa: CATSGVVETQYF

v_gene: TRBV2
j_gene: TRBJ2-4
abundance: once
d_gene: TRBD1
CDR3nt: TGTGCCAGCTACGGGGGTAACAGGGGGCGCGGAAACATTCAGTACTTC
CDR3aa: CASYGGNRGRGNIQYF

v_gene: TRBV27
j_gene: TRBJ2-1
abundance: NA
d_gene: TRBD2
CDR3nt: TGTGCCAGCAGTTTGGCGGTAGCGGGAGAGGAGCAGTTCTTC
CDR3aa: CASSLAVAGEEQFF

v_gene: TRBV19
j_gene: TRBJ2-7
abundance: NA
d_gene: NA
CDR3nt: TGTGCCAGTAGCCCCTCCGTCCCAGGGCGGGAGCAGTACTTC
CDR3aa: CASSPSVPGREQYF

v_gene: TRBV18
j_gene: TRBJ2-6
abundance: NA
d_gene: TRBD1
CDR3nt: TGTGCCAGCTCACCAGCAGCCGGACAGGGGGCGCTTGGGGCCAACGTCCTGACTTTC
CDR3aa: CASSPAAGQGALGANVLTF

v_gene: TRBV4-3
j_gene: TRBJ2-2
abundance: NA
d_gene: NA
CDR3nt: TGCGCCAGCAGCCCCAACTATAGACCGGGCGGGGAGCTGTTTTTT
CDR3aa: CASSPNYRPGGELFF

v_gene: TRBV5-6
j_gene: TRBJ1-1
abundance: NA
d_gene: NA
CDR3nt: TGTGCCAGCAGCTTGGTTCGGAACACTGAAGCTTTCTTT
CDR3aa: CASSLVRNTEAFF

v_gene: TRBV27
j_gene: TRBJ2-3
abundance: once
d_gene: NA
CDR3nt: TGTGCCAGCAGTACACAGGGCGGAACAACAGATACGCAGTATTTT
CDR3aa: CASSTQGGTTDTQYF

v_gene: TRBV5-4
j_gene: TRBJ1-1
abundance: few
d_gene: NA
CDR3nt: TGTGCCAGCAGCTTGGAAATCGGGTTGAGCACTGAAGCTTTCTTT
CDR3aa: CASSLEIGLSTEAFF

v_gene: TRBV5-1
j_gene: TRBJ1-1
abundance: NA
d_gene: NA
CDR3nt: TGCGCCAGCAGCTTGCTCGGCGGCAACACTGAAGCTTTCTTT
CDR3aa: CASSLLGGNTEAFF

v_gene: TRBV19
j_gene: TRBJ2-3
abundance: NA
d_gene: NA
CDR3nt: TGTGCCAGTAGTGTGGGAGAGGTGGCAGATACGCAGTATTTT
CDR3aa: CASSVGEVADTQYF

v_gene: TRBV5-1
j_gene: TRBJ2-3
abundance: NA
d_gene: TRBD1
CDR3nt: TGCGCCAGCAGCCCATCGACAGGGACCACAGATACGCAGTATTTT
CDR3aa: CASSPSTGTTDTQYF

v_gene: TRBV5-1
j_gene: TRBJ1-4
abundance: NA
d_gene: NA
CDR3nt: TGCGCCAGCAGCTTGGTTGGAGGGGCGGAAAAACTGTTTTTT
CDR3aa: CASSLVGGAEKLFF

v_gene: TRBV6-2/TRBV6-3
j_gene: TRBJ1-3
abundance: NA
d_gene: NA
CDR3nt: TGTGCCAGCAGTTACTCCCGGCGGAATCACTCTGGAAACACCATATATTTT
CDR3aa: CASSYSRRNHSGNTIYF

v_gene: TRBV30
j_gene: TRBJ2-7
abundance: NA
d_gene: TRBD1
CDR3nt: TGTGCCTGGAGTTTTGACAGGGGTGAGCAGTACTTC
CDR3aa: CAWSFDRGEQYF

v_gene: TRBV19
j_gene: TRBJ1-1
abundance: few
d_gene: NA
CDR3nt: TGTGCCAGTAGGCACGGGAACACTGAAGCTTTCTTT
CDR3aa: CASRHGNTEAFF

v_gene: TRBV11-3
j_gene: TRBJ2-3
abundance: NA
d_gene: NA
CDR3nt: TGTGCCAGCAGCAACCGGGACTTCAAGGCAGATACGCAGTATTTT
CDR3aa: CASSNRDFKADTQYF

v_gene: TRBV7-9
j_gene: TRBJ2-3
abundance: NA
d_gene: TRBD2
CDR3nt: TGTGCCAGCAGCACAGAGACTAGCGGGCGACTGAGCCGCACAGATACGCAGTATTTT
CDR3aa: CASSTETSGRLSRTDTQYF

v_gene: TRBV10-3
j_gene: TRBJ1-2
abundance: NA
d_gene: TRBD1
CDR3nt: TGTGCCATCAGACGAAATAACAGGGGCCTGGCTTATGGCTACACCTTC
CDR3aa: CAIRRNNRGLAYGYTF

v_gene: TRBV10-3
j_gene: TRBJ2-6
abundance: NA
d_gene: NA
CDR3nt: TGTGCCATCGGAAACGGAGTTACTGGGGCCAACGTCCTGACTTTC
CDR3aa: CAIGNGVTGANVLTF

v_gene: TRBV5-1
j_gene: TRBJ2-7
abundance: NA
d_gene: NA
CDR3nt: TGCGCCAGCAGCGGTGGAGGCCTGTCGCTTTACGAGCAGTACTTC
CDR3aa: CASSGGGLSLYEQYF

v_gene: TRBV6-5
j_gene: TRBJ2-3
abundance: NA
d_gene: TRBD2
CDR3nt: TGTGCCAGCCGTTTAGGGACTAGCGGGGCAGATACGCAGTATTTT
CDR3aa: CASRLGTSGADTQYF

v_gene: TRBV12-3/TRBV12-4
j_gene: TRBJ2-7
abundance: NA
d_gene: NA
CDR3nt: TGTGCCAGCAGCCAGAATTTCTACGAGCAGTACTTC
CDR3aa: CASSQNFYEQYF

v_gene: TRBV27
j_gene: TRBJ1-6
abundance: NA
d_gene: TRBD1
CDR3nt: TGTGCCAGCAGTCCTGGGGACAGGGGGGATTCACCCCTCCACTTT
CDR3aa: CASSPGDRGDSPLHF

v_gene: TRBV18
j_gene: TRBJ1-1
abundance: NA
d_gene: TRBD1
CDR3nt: TGTGCCAGCTCACGGGGACAGGGTGGGCCTGAAGCTTTCTTT
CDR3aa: CASSRGQGGPEAFF

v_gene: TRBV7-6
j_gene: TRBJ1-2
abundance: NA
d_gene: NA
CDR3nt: TGTGCCAGCAGCAAATCAATCCAGGGGAATGAGGGCTACACCTTC
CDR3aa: CASSKSIQGNEGYTF

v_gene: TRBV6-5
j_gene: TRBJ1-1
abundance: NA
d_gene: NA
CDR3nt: TGTGCCAGCAGTCTTCTTATCGGGAGAGAAGCTTTCTTT
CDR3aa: CASSLLIGREAFF

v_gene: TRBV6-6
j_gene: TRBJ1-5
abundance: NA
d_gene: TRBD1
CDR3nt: TGTGCCAGCAATCGACAGGGAAATAGCAATCAGCCCCAGCATTTT
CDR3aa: CASNRQGNSNQPQHF

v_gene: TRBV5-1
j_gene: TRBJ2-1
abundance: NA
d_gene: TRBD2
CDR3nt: TGCGCCAGCAGCTCGGGACTAGCGGGAGGGGGGTTTACCCCGTTCTTC
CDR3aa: CASSSGLAGGGFTPFF

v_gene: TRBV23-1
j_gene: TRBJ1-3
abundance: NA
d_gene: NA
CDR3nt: TGCGCCAGCAGCCCCCAGGGTGCCTCTGGAAACACCATATATTTT
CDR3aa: CASSPQGASGNTIYF

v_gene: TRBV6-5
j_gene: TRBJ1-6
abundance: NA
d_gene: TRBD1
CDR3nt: TGTGCCAGCAGCCGAAAAGGACAGGGAAATTCACCCCTCCACTTT
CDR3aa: CASSRKGQGNSPLHF

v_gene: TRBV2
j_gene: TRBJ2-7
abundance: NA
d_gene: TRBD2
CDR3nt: TGTGCCAGCACCCCACCGGGACTAGCGTCCAACGAGCAGTACTTC
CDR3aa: CASTPPGLASNEQYF

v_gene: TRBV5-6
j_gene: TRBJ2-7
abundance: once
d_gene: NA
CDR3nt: TGTGCCAGCAGCATTTGGAGGTCCTACGAGCAGTACTTC
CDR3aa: CASSIWRSYEQYF